The 10 T cell receptor beta chains given below trace back to one sample, sequenced in a study of cytomegalovirus exposure and HLA in healthy donors. PCR involved 60 Vbeta and 13 Jbeta primers. Repertoires were generated with immunoSEQ multiplex PCR, while TCRdb's copy carries only in-frame clones and drops some. Among 150,000 or so clones listed, roughly 79% were seen once. Sequenced: PBMCs. These receptors were taken from a man aged 40-49 years in good health and CMV-seronegative.

This rearrangement joins TRBV11-3 to TRBJ1-1; D unclear. The CDR3 is made up of 13 amino acids. Germline V gene data show CDR1 as SGHNT and CDR2 as YENEEA. V was pared by 0 bases and J by 6 bases, with 8 bases between. The CDR3 DNA follows: TGTGCCAGCAGCTTAGATTACGGGGCTGAAGCTTTCTTT. Translation: CASSLDYGAEAFF. Variable domain in full (rest from reference TRBV11-3 and TRBJ1-1): EAGVVQSPRYKIIEKKQPVAFWCNPISGHNTLYWYLQNLGQGPELLIRYENEEAVDDSQLPKDRFSAERLKGVDSTLKIQPAELGDSAVYLCASSLDYGAEAFFGQGTRLTVV.

CDR3 amino acids: CASRAAGGTTLFF. CDR3 nucleotide sequence: TGTGCCAGCCGTGCGGCGGGAGGTACGACACTGTTTTTT. The genes are TRBV6-6 and TRBJ1-4; D remains ambiguous. CDR3 length equals 13 residues. V was shortened by 8 bases and J by 13 bases, with 20 bases between the two germline ends. Germline loops: CDR1 MNHNY, CDR2 SVGAGI (reference sequence).

The chain carries TRBV19 and TRBJ2-5; TRBD2 aligns across 9 bases. This CDR3 is built from 16 residues. The J segment lost 3 bases and the V segment lost 1 base, leaving 6 bases of the junction unmatched. Germline V gene lookup returns CDR1 LNHDA and CDR2 SQIVND (reference sequence). The CDR3 region is CASSIANAGGKETQYF. CDR3 sequence (DNA): TGTGCCAGTAGTATAGCAAACGCGGGAGGGAAAGAGACCCAGTACTTC.

CDR3 amino acids: CASSPEGTYEQYV. The CDR3 DNA reads as TGTGCCAGCTCACCGGAGGGGACCTACGAGCAGTACGTC. V and J are TRBV18 and TRBJ2-7; D possibly corresponds to TRBD2 (6 bases). Germline loops: CDR1 KGHSH, CDR2 LQKENI. V was pared by 3 bases and J by 2 bases, with 8 bases between. This CDR3 spans 13 amino acids.

This clone was observed a single time. V usage is TRBV10-3 and J usage is TRBJ2-1, with 8 bases that match TRBD2. V trimming: 6 bases; J trimming: 10 bases; junction bases outside the gene matches: 8. Germline CDR1 ENHRY, CDR2 SYGVKD. CDR3 length: 13 residues. CDR3 loop: CAIRGNGREEQFF. CDR3 DNA: TGTGCCATCAGGGGGAACGGGAGGGAGGAGCAGTTCTTC.

This rearrangement joins TRBV27 to TRBJ2-1, with a possible D match to TRBD2 (6 bases). CDR3 length: 16 amino acids. V was cut by 3 bases and J by 3 bases, with 15 bases left in between. CDR1 is MNHEY, CDR2 SMNVEV, per germline (reference sequence). DNA for the CDR3: TGTGCCAGCAGTTTTTTGGCGGAGGGTCTCTACAATGAGCAGTTCTTC. Encoded protein: CASSFLAEGLYNEQFF.

V and J are TRBV30 and TRBJ1-1; D possibly corresponds to TRBD1 (5 bases). The CDR3 totals 15 residues. Trimming took 1 base from V and 0 from J, leaving 12 bases between them. The V gene's germline CDR1 is GTSNPN and CDR2 SVGIG (reference sequence). The CDR3 DNA reads TGTGCCTGGAGTGAATCCCCAGGGATGAACACTGAAGCTTTCTTT. It specifies CAWSESPGMNTEAFF.

V is TRBV19 and J is TRBJ1-5, with 9 nucleotides matching TRBD1. V was pared by 5 bases and J by 2 bases, with 7 bases of the junction left unmatched. Germline CDR1 is LNHDA and CDR2 is SQIVND (reference sequence). The CDR3 has 16 residues. This chain's CDR3 is CASSPRQGVRNQPQHF. The CDR3 DNA sequence: TGTGCCAGTAGTCCCCGACAGGGGGTCCGCAATCAGCCCCAGCATTTT. Complete variable domain (other parts from reference TRBV19 and TRBJ1-5): DGGITQSPKYLFRKEGQNVTLSCEQNLNHDAMYWYRQDPGQGLRLIYYSQIVNDFQKGDIAEGYSVSREKKESFPLTVTSAQKNPTAFYLCASSPRQGVRNQPQHFGDGTRLSIL.

This clone was observed a single time. The V and J genes are TRBV9 and TRBJ2-2, with TRBD2 matching 8 bases. V lost 0 bases and J lost 3; bases outside the gene matches: 1. CDR3 size: 15 residues. Germline V gene lookup returns CDR1 SGDLS and CDR2 YYNGEE. The CDR3, as DNA: TGTGCCAGCAGCGTAGAACTAGCGGACACCGGGGAGCTGTTTTTT. Translation: CASSVELADTGELFF.

The V call is TRBV5-6, the J call TRBJ2-7; TRBD1 matches at 9 bases. The CDR3 is made up of 14 amino acids. J lost 2 bases, V lost 8 bases, and 8 bases had no gene match. Germline CDR1 and CDR2: SGHDT and YYEEEE. In nucleotides, the CDR3 is TGTGCCAGTACCGGGACAGGGAGGACCTACGAGCAGTACGTC. Translated, it gives CASTGTGRTYEQYV.